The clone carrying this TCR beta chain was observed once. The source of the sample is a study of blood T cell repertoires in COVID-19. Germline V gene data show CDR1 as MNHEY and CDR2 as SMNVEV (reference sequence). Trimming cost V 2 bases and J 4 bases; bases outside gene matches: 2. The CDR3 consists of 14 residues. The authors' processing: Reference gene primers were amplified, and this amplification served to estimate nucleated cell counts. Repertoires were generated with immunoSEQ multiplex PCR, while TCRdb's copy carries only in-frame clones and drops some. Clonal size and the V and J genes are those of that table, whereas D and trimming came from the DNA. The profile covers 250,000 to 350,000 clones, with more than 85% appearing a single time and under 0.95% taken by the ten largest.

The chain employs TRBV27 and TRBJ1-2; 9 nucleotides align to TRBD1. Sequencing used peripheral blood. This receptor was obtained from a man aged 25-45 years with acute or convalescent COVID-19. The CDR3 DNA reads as TGTGCCAGCAGTTTAAGACAGGGGGGCTATGGCTACACCTTC. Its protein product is CASSLRQGGYGYTF.